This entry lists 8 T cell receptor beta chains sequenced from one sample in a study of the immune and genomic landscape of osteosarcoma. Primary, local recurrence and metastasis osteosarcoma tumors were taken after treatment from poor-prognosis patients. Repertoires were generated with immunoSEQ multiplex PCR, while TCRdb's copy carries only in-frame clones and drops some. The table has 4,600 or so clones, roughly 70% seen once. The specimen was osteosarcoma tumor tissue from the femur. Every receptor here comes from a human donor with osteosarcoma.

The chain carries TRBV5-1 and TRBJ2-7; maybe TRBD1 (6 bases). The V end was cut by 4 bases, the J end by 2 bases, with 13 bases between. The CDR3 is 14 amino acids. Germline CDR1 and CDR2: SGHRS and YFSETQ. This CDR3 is CASSRTEPPYEQYF. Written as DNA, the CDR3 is TGCGCCAGCAGCAGGACAGAACCCCCCTACGAGCAGTACTTC.

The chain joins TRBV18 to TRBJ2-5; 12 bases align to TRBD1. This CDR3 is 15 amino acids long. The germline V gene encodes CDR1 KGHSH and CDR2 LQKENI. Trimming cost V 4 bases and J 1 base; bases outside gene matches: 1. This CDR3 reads CASSRDRGRQETQYF. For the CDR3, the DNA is TGTGCCAGCTCACGGGACAGGGGGCGCCAAGAGACCCAGTACTTC.

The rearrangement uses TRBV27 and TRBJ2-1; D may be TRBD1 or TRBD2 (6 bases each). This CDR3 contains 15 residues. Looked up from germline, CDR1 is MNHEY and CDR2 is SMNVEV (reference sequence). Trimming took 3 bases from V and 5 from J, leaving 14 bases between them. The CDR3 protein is CASSFWGAGDNEQFF. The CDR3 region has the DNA TGTGCCAGCAGTTTTTGGGGGGCAGGGGACAATGAGCAGTTCTTC.

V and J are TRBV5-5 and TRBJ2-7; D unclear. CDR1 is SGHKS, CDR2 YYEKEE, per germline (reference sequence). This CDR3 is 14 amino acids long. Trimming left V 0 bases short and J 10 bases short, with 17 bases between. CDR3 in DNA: TGTGCCAGCAGCTTGGGGATACTGTTGGAAACACAGTACTTC. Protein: CASSLGILLETQYF.

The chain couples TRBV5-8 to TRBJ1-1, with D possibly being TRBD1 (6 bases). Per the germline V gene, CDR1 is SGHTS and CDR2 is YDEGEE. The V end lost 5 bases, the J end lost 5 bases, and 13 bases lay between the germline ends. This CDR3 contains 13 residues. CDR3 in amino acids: CASRPRGMTEAFF. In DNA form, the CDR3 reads TGTGCCAGCAGACCCAGGGGAATGACTGAAGCTTTCTTT.

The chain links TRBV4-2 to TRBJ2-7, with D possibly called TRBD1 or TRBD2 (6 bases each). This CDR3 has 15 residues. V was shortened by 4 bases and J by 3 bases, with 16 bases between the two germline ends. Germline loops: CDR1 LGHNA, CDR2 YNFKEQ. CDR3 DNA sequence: TGTGCCAGCAGCCCCAGAAGGGGGGCTGGCTACGAGCAGTACTTC. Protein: CASSPRRGAGYEQYF.

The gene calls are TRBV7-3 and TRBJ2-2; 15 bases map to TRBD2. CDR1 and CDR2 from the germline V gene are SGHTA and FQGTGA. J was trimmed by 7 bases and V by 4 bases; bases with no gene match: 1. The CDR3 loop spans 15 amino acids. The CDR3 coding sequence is TGTGCCAGCAGCTCGGGACTAGCGGGAGGCGGGGAGCTGTTTTTT. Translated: CASSSGLAGGGELFF.

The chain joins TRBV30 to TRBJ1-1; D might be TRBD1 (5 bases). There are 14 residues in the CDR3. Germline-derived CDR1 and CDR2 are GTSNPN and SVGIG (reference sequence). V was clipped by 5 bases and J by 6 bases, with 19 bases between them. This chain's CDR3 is CAWGRPREISEAFF. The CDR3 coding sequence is TGTGCCTGGGGGCGGCCCAGGGAGATCTCTGAAGCTTTCTTT.